Each of the 27 T cell receptor beta chains below was sequenced from the same sample in a study of blood T cell repertoires in COVID-19. The data were produced by immunoSEQ multiplex PCR, yet TCRdb's version contains in-frame clones alone and is incomplete. Of approximately 210,000 clones in the sample, around four fifths were seen once. The sequenced sample consisted of peripheral blood. The source is a woman aged 45-65 years with acute or convalescent COVID-19.

The chain carries TRBV7-9 and TRBJ2-7, with D tentatively TRBD2 (6 bases). V was trimmed by 1 base and J by 1 base, leaving 14 bases between them. The CDR3 extends over 16 amino acids. From germline, CDR1 is SEHNR and CDR2 FQNEAQ (reference sequence). The CDR3 sequence: CASSLGGGKISYEQYF. CDR3 coding DNA: TGTGCCAGCAGCTTAGGTGGGGGGAAGATTTCCTACGAGCAGTACTTC.

The V call is TRBV27, the J call TRBJ1-2, with 7 bases fitting TRBD1. CDR1 is MNHEY, CDR2 SMNVEV, per germline (reference sequence). This CDR3 spans 13 amino acids. Unmatched junction bases numbered 5, after V lost 3 bases and J lost 7 bases. The CDR3 loop reads CASSFGDRAGYTF. The CDR3 coding sequence is TGTGCCAGCAGTTTCGGAGACAGGGCTGGCTACACCTTC.

This clone was seen many times. V gene TRBV15 combines with J gene TRBJ2-7; D may be TRBD2 (5 bases). CDR1 is LNHNV, CDR2 YYDKDF, per germline (reference sequence). Between the trimmed V and J ends, which lost 2 bases and 3 bases, there was a span of 14 bases. The CDR3 runs 15 residues. The CDR3 loop is CATSRPTREVYEQYF. In nucleotides, the CDR3 is TGTGCCACCAGCAGACCCACTAGAGAGGTCTACGAGCAGTACTTC. Filled out from reference TRBV15 and TRBJ2-7, the complete variable domain reads DAMVIQNPRYQVTQFGKPVTLSCSQTLNHNVMYWYQQKSSQAPKLLFHYYDKDFNNEADTPDNFQSRRPNTSFCFLDIRSPGLGDTAMYLCATSRPTREVYEQYFGPGTRLTVT.

J is TRBJ2-7 and V is TRBV20-1; D gene uncertain. This CDR3 is built from 11 residues. The V gene lost 0 bases and the J gene lost 6 bases, with 6 bases spanning the gap. Germline lookup yields CDR1 DFQATT and CDR2 SNEGSKA (reference sequence). DNA of the CDR3: TGCAGTGCTAGAGATCTATTCGAGCAGTACTTC. Its protein is CSARDLFEQYF.

The J gene is TRBJ1-1, the V gene TRBV27; 7 positions match TRBD1. This CDR3 spans 16 amino acids. Germline V gene lookup returns CDR1 MNHEY and CDR2 SMNVEV (reference sequence). The junction had 12 bases not matched to a gene; V was cut back by 5 bases and J by 3 bases. CDR3 in DNA: TGTGCCAGCAGTCCCGTGACAGGGATCGTGGACACTGAAGCTTTCTTT. This sequence encodes CASSPVTGIVDTEAFF.

The chain recombines TRBV5-1 with TRBJ2-3; 10 positions match TRBD1. Germline CDR1 is SGHRS and CDR2 is YFSETQ. The CDR3 totals 13 residues. The junction had 1 base not matched to a gene; V was cut back by 3 bases and J by 6 bases. The CDR3 loop reads CASSSDRGDTQYF. The CDR3 DNA sequence: TGCGCCAGCAGCTCGGACAGGGGGGATACGCAGTATTTT.

The chain joins TRBV28 to TRBJ1-2; tentative D call: TRBD1 (6 bases). The CDR3 is 14 amino acids. Per germline, CDR1 MDHEN and CDR2 SYDVKM. The V gene lost 4 bases and the J gene lost 8 bases, with 17 bases spanning the gap. CDR3 in amino acids: CASSSSPGDGGYTF. In nucleotides, the CDR3 is TGTGCCAGCAGTTCAAGCCCAGGGGATGGGGGCTACACCTTC.

J is TRBJ1-5 and V is TRBV19; TRBD1 is a possible D gene (5 bases). V lost 1 base and J lost 6, with 10 bases in between. The CDR3 sequence is 14 residues long. Germline V gene sequence: CDR1 LNHDA, CDR2 SQIVND (reference sequence). This CDR3 is CASSIAGRAQPQHF. The CDR3 DNA reads TGTGCCAGTAGTATAGCGGGCAGGGCTCAGCCCCAGCATTTT.

The genes are TRBV28 and TRBJ1-2; possible D gene TRBD1, 5 bases. Germline V gene data show CDR1 as MDHEN and CDR2 as SYDVKM. V shed 7 bases and J shed 5 bases, with 14 bases lying between them. CDR3 length: 13 residues. The CDR3 DNA sequence: TGTGCCAGCACGTCGGGGGGGGATTATGGCTACACCTTC. Translation gives CASTSGGDYGYTF.

The CDR3, as DNA: TGTGCCAGCAGTTTAGCTCGAAGCGGGAGGGATGGGAATGAGCAGTTCTTC. This sequence encodes CASSLARSGRDGNEQFF. The V call is TRBV27, the J call TRBJ2-1; 10 positions agree with TRBD2. V was pared by 2 bases and J by 7 bases, with 11 bases of the junction left unmatched. CDR3 size: 17 residues. In germline, CDR1 is MNHEY, CDR2 SMNVEV (reference sequence).

V and J are TRBV12-3 or TRBV12-4 and TRBJ2-5; D is possibly TRBD2 (6 bases). The CDR3 consists of 13 residues. Trimming left V 3 bases short and J 4 bases short, with 9 bases between. The CDR3 sequence: CASSFRGTETQYF. The CDR3 DNA is TGTGCCAGCAGTTTTCGGGGGACAGAGACCCAGTACTTC.

The chain has TRBV7-6 and TRBJ2-3, with TRBD2 matching 8 bases. The CDR3 length is 15 residues. Germline CDR1 and CDR2: SGHVS and FNYEAQ. The trim removed 5 bases at V and 3 bases at J, leaving 7 bases unmatched. CDR3 nucleotide sequence: TGTGCCAGCAGCCAGCTAGCGGGCCTAACAGATACGCAGTATTTT. It codes for CASSQLAGLTDTQYF.

V gene TRBV11-2 combines with J gene TRBJ2-7; D may be TRBD1 (5 bases). V gave up 7 bases and J gave up 3 bases, with 19 bases separating them. The CDR3 has 15 residues. Germline CDR1 reads SGHAT; CDR2 reads FQNNGV. CDR3 sequence: CASTPGLVTGYEQYF. CDR3 in DNA: TGTGCCAGCACCCCAGGGTTAGTAACGGGCTACGAGCAGTACTTC.

CDR3 in DNA: TGTGCCAGCAGTTTAGACAGGGGGCCAGAGAGTGGCTACACCTTC. It translates to CASSLDRGPESGYTF. The chain couples TRBV28 to TRBJ1-2; 10 positions match TRBD1. With 2 bases clipped from V and 7 bases from J, the junction kept 7 bases outside the gene matches. The CDR3 covers 15 residues. Germline lookup yields CDR1 MDHEN and CDR2 SYDVKM.

V usage is TRBV11-2 and J usage is TRBJ2-2; D possibly corresponds to TRBD1 (6 bases). Germline CDR1 and CDR2: SGHAT and FQNNGV. V lost 4 bases and J lost 6, with 15 bases in between. The CDR3 length is 15 residues. The CDR3 here is CASSSLGGRAGELFF. In nucleotides, the CDR3 is TGTGCCAGCAGCTCCCTAGGGGGTAGGGCCGGGGAGCTGTTTTTT.

V usage is TRBV28 and J usage is TRBJ2-2, with unresolved D. CDR3 length: 13 amino acids. Germline CDR1 MDHEN, CDR2 SYDVKM. The V end was cut by 8 bases, the J end by 4 bases, with 11 bases between. The CDR3 DNA is TGTGCCAGCCGGGTCCGGAGCACCGGGGAGCTGTTTTTT. It specifies CASRVRSTGELFF.

The CDR3 sequence: CASSTLDRVEGYTF. The CDR3 nucleotides are TGTGCCAGTAGTACCCTTGACAGGGTCGAAGGCTACACCTTC. V usage is TRBV19 and J usage is TRBJ1-2; 7 bases map to TRBD1. Germline V lookup: CDR1 LNHDA, CDR2 SQIVND (reference sequence). The CDR3 consists of 14 residues. The J segment lost 8 bases and the V segment lost 4 bases, leaving 10 bases of the junction unmatched.

This chain joins TRBV7-8 and TRBJ2-7, with D unclear. V lost 0 bases, J lost 2 bases, and 11 bases lay in between. This CDR3 has 15 residues. Germline CDR1 is SGHVS and CDR2 is FQNEAQ. The CDR3 sequence: CASSLALDSTYEQYF. Written as DNA, the CDR3 is TGTGCCAGCAGCTTAGCCCTAGACTCCACCTACGAGCAGTACTTC.

This chain uses TRBV7-2 with TRBJ1-4; 7 bases are shared with TRBD1. The CDR3 runs 13 residues. V trimming: 5 bases; J trimming: 12 bases; junction bases outside the gene matches: 9. CDR1 is SGHTA and CDR2 is FQGNSA in the germline V gene. CDR3 nucleotide sequence: TGTGCCAGCAGCCCCCTTGAGGGGGCAGAACTGTTTTTT. Protein product: CASSPLEGAELFF.

The chain employs TRBV21-1 and TRBJ2-2; the table's D gene call, TRBD2, was not cross checked with the DNA. TRBV21-1 is marked as a pseudogene. CDR3 size: 16 residues. The CDR3 protein is CASSKGIGGGTGELFF. As DNA, the CDR3 is TGTGCCAGCAGCAAGGGGATTGGGGGAGGTACCGGGGAGCTGTTTTTT.

This clone occurred a few times. This sequence joins TRBV27 and TRBJ2-7; TRBD2 aligns across 11 bases. Germline V lookup: CDR1 MNHEY, CDR2 SMNVEV (reference sequence). The V segment lost 4 bases and the J segment 4 bases; nucleotides outside the gene matches: 6. This CDR3 contains 15 residues. CDR3 amino acids: CASSYTSGSLYEQYF. The CDR3 DNA reads as TGTGCCAGCAGTTACACTAGCGGGAGTTTGTACGAGCAGTACTTC.

The chain joins TRBV4-2 to TRBJ1-4; D may be TRBD1 (5 bases). Per the germline V gene, CDR1 is LGHNA and CDR2 is YNFKEQ. V dropped 0 bases and J dropped 4 bases, with 12 bases sitting between them. The CDR3 loop spans 16 amino acids. DNA of the CDR3: TGTGCCAGCAGCCAAGAAATGGGGGGTGGTAATGAAAAACTGTTTTTT. It codes for CASSQEMGGGNEKLFF.

The chain couples TRBV7-2 to TRBJ2-1; a possible D gene is TRBD2 (7 bases). V shed 3 bases and J shed 5 bases, with 14 bases lying between them. Germline CDR1 is SGHTA and CDR2 is FQGNSA. CDR3 size: 15 residues. The CDR3 bases are TGTGCCAGCAGCTTCTCCTTCGGGGGGCACAATGAGCAGTTCTTC. Translating gives CASSFSFGGHNEQFF.

J is TRBJ2-7 and V is TRBV24-1, with D possibly matching TRBD1 (6 bases). Germline V gene data show CDR1 as KGHDR and CDR2 as SFDVKD. This CDR3 comprises 13 residues. V lost 5 bases to trimming and J lost 2 bases, with 9 bases between them. CDR3 in DNA: TGTGCCACCAGTGGGACAGATACCTACGAGCAGTACTTC. Translation gives CATSGTDTYEQYF.

A single count supports this clone. The V and J genes are TRBV9 and TRBJ2-3; 7 positions agree with TRBD2. The CDR3 extends over 18 amino acids. The ends lost 2 bases at V and 2 bases at J; junction bases unmatched: 14. Germline V gene lookup returns CDR1 SGDLS and CDR2 YYNGEE. CDR3 region: CASSVRTGLAEATDTQYF. The CDR3, as DNA: TGTGCCAGCAGCGTCCGAACGGGGCTAGCGGAAGCCACAGATACGCAGTATTTT. Complete variable domain (other parts from reference TRBV9 and TRBJ2-3): DSGVTQTPKHLITATGQRVTLRCSPRSGDLSVYWYQQSLDQGLQFLIQYYNGEERAKGNILERFSAQQFPDLHSELNLSSLELGDSALYFCASSVRTGLAEATDTQYFGPGTRLTVL.

This chain joins TRBV7-5 and TRBJ2-6; the table's TRBD1 call for D was not verified on the DNA. TRBV7-5 is a pseudogene locus. The CDR3 has 18 residues. CDR3 amino acids: CARSLRGQGPPGANVLTF. The DNA for the CDR3 is TGTGCCAGAAGCTTAAGGGGACAGGGACCCCCTGGGGCCAACGTCCTGACTTTC.

The V gene is TRBV2, the J gene TRBJ2-3; 11 bases agree with TRBD1. Germline CDR1 is SNHLY and CDR2 is FYNNEI. V lost 5 bases, J lost 1 base, and 2 bases stayed unmatched. The CDR3 extends over 15 amino acids. Here the CDR3 reads CASSPGQGGTDTQYF. The CDR3 bases are TGTGCCAGCAGTCCGGGACAGGGGGGCACAGATACGCAGTATTTT. Supplemented by reference TRBV2 and TRBJ2-3, the full variable domain reads EPEVTQTPSHQVTQMGQEVILRCVPISNHLYFYWYRQILGQKVEFLVSFYNNEISEKSEIFDDQFSVERPDGSNFTLKIRSTKLEDSAMYFCASSPGQGGTDTQYFGPGTRLTVL.